The 13 T cell receptor beta chains in this list originate from one sample, sequenced in a study of T cell changes during pregnancy in multiple sclerosis. Clones were read by immunoSEQ multiplex PCR, and TCRdb kept only the in-frame ones, dropping some. The sample lists roughly 50,000 clones; 85% to 95% were seen once. Material: CD4+ T cells from peripheral blood mononuclear cells, obtained in the third trimester of pregnancy. The receptors shown here come from a female donor with multiple sclerosis, enrolled in a pregnancy study.

The chain couples TRBV30 to TRBJ1-4; 11 bases agree with TRBD1. The length of the CDR3 is 19 residues. CDR1 is GTSNPN, CDR2 SVGIG, per germline (reference sequence). V shed 3 bases, J shed 7 bases, and the junction held 19 bases outside the gene matches. CDR3 loop: CAWSDTRPGTGGVGEKLFF. The CDR3 DNA follows: TGTGCCTGGAGCGATACACGTCCCGGGACAGGGGGAGTGGGTGAAAAACTGTTTTTT.

The chain combines TRBV6-5 with TRBJ2-7; 9 nucleotides align to TRBD1. CDR1 MNHEY and CDR2 SVGAGI come from the germline V gene. The trim removed 5 bases at V and 3 bases at J, leaving 5 bases unmatched. The CDR3 contains 14 residues. For the CDR3, the DNA is TGTGCCAGCAGTCCGGGACAGGGCTACTACGAGCAGTACTTC. Translated: CASSPGQGYYEQYF.

This chain links TRBV5-4 with TRBJ2-1; 10 bases align to TRBD1. Germline assignment: CDR1 SGHNT and CDR2 YYREEE (reference sequence). CDR3 length equals 15 residues. V shed 4 bases and J 7 bases; nucleotides not matched to a gene: 8. The CDR3, as DNA: TGTGCCAGCAGCCCCGGAGGGACAGGGGTGAATGAGCAGTTCTTC. Encoded protein: CASSPGGTGVNEQFF.

This chain joins TRBV7-2 and TRBJ1-1; 9 positions match TRBD1. The germline gives CDR1 SGHTA, CDR2 FQGNSA. Losses at the gene ends were 4 bases for V and 5 bases for J; bases not matched to a gene: 5. The CDR3 sequence is 14 residues long. The CDR3 DNA reads TGTGCCAGCAGCTCCGACAGGGGGAGAACTGAAGCTTTCTTT. This sequence encodes CASSSDRGRTEAFF.

The rearrangement joins TRBV9 to TRBJ2-5; 7 positions agree with TRBD2. The CDR3 sequence is 14 residues long. Germline-derived CDR1 and CDR2 are SGDLS and YYNGEE. V was pared by 3 bases and J by 4 bases, with 6 bases of the junction left unmatched. The CDR3 coding sequence is TGTGCCAGCAGCGGGGGACTAAACGGAGAGACCCAGTACTTC. Translating it yields CASSGGLNGETQYF.

This chain joins TRBV7-9 and TRBJ2-7; 8 bases line up with TRBD1. Trimming cost V 8 bases and J 2 bases; bases outside gene matches: 2. CDR1 and CDR2 from the germline V gene are SEHNR and FQNEAQ (reference sequence). CDR3 length: 12 residues. The CDR3 region is CASQGQAYEQYF. CDR3 bases: TGTGCCAGCCAGGGACAGGCCTACGAGCAGTACTTC. Full variable domain (rest looked up from reference TRBV7-9 and TRBJ2-7): DTGVSQNPRHKITKRGQNVTFRCDPISEHNRLYWYRQTLGQGPEFLTYFQNEAQLEKSRLLSDRFSAERPKGSFSTLEIQRTEQGDSAMYLCASQGQAYEQYFGPGTRLTVT.

This chain connects TRBV10-3 to TRBJ2-5; the match to TRBD2 covers 7 bases. V gave up 8 bases and J gave up 3 bases; unmatched junction bases: 15. Germline CDR1 is ENHRY and CDR2 is SYGVKD. The CDR3 contains 16 residues. The CDR3 is CAISPSYGGLEETQYF. DNA of the CDR3: TGTGCCATCTCCCCCTCATACGGGGGGTTGGAAGAGACCCAGTACTTC.

The J gene is TRBJ2-1, the V gene TRBV5-4; D is uncertain. The germline CDR1 and CDR2 sequences are SGHNT and YYREEE (reference sequence). There are 12 residues in the CDR3. Trimming took off 2 bases at V and 10 bases at J, with 10 bases between the two ends. The CDR3 sequence: CASSLWSSEQFF. DNA of the CDR3: TGTGCCAGCAGCTTATGGAGCAGCGAGCAGTTCTTC.

The rearrangement uses TRBV9 and TRBJ2-3; D possibly corresponds to TRBD1 (5 bases). CDR1 and CDR2 (germline): SGDLS, YYNGEE. The CDR3 is 13 amino acids. Trimming took 3 bases from V and 4 from J, leaving 9 bases between them. The CDR3 loop is CASSATVPDTQYF. CDR3 nucleotides: TGTGCCAGCAGCGCGACAGTCCCAGATACGCAGTATTTT.

This sequence joins TRBV5-1 and TRBJ2-7, with TRBD1 matching over 8 bases. The J segment lost 4 bases and the V segment lost 0 bases, leaving 3 bases of the junction unmatched. Germline V CDR1 and CDR2: SGHRS, YFSETQ. This CDR3 is built from 14 residues. CDR3 nucleotide sequence: TGCGCCAGCAGCTTGGAGGGACAGGTTTACGAGCAGTACTTC. It yields the protein CASSLEGQVYEQYF.

The J gene is TRBJ2-7, the V gene TRBV4-1; the D gene is possibly TRBD1 (6 bases). The CDR3 totals 14 residues. V gave up 3 bases and J gave up 2 bases, with 11 bases separating them. Germline CDR1 reads MGHRA; CDR2 reads YSYEKL. The CDR3 DNA is TGCGCCAGCAGCCAGCCGGGACACCCCTACGAGCAGTACTTC. Its translation is CASSQPGHPYEQYF.

This clone was recorded once. The chain couples TRBV6-5 to TRBJ1-3, with a weak D call TRBD1 (5 bases). Between the trimmed V and J ends, which lost 4 bases and 4 bases, there was a span of 8 bases. Germline CDR1 reads MNHEY; CDR2 reads SVGAGI. This CDR3 spans 13 amino acids. CDR3 protein: CASSSGSGNTIYF. The DNA for the CDR3 is TGTGCCAGCAGTTCAGGGTCCGGAAACACCATATATTTT.

The chain employs TRBV29-1 and TRBJ2-2; tentative D call: TRBD2 (6 bases). V was cut by 7 bases and J by 3 bases, with 12 bases left in between. CDR1 is SQVTM and CDR2 is ANQGSEA in the germline V gene. This CDR3 has 13 residues. CDR3 DNA sequence: TGCAGCGCAGGGAGGCAAGACACCGGGGAGCTGTTTTTT. It specifies CSAGRQDTGELFF.